This TCR beta chain stems from a study of Graves' ophthalmopathy and Graves' hyperthyroidism. Comment on this clonotype: The junction shows a germline mismatch at one end, possibly a read error.

Beta-chain TCR CDR3 regions were amplified from RNA transcripts. RT-PCR with HTBI primers came first, then second-round multiplex PCR. TCRdb independently ran MiXCR on the multiplex PCR reads; one entry per CDR3 protein. The sample lists 350,000 to 450,000 distinct CDR3 sequences, roughly 21% occurring once. From germline, CDR1 is MNHNS and CDR2 SASEGT. This CDR3 spans 14 amino acids. The source of this sequence is a woman under 30 with stable Graves' hyperthyroidism. This sequence joins TRBV6-1 and TRBJ1-1, with D perhaps matching TRBD1 (6 bases). Sequenced: peripheral blood. CDR3 coding DNA: TGTGCCAGCAGCGCGAACAGGGAGAACACTGAAGCTGTCTTT. It yields the protein CASSANRENTEAVF.